These 18 T cell receptor beta chains share one sample of origin, sequenced in a study of cytotoxic CD8 clonotypes in ibrutinib-treated CLL. Assay used: immunoSEQ multiplex PCR; TCRdb lists only in-frame clones, some missing. The data hold approximately 190,000 clones, with 75% to 85% observed a single time. Sequenced here: PBMCs, sampled after 12 months of ibrutinib treatment. Receptor source: a human donor with chronic lymphocytic leukemia.

The chain links TRBV7-3 to TRBJ1-1, with no clear D. Trimming took 0 bases from V and 3 from J, leaving 5 bases between them. Germline V gene sequence: CDR1 SGHTA, CDR2 FQGTGA. The CDR3 extends over 13 amino acids. This CDR3 is CASSLTRDTEAFF. The CDR3 DNA sequence: TGTGCCAGCAGCTTAACCAGAGACACTGAAGCTTTCTTT.

This sequence joins TRBV10-1 and TRBJ1-3; 7 nucleotides agree with TRBD1. CDR3 length: 14 amino acids. Germline assignment: CDR1 WNHNN and CDR2 SYGVQD (reference sequence). V lost 5 bases to trimming and J lost 4 bases; unmatched junction nucleotides: 5. CDR3 region: CASSRDRIGNTIYF. The CDR3 region has the DNA TGCGCCAGCAGTCGGGACAGAATCGGAAACACCATATATTTT.

The CDR3 sequence is CSAPLVNEQYF. Written as DNA, the CDR3 is TGCAGTGCTCCACTAGTCAACGAGCAGTACTTC. The chain has TRBV20-1 and TRBJ2-7, with D perhaps matching TRBD2 (5 bases). Germline V gene lookup returns CDR1 DFQATT and CDR2 SNEGSKA (reference sequence). V lost 5 bases, J lost 5 bases, and 10 bases lay in between. The CDR3 is made up of 11 amino acids.

This clone is a singleton in its sample. This chain links TRBV4-2 with TRBJ2-2; 8 positions agree with TRBD1. The J segment lost 5 bases and the V segment lost 1 base, leaving 6 bases of the junction unmatched. This CDR3 contains 16 residues. Germline CDR1 is LGHNA and CDR2 is YNFKEQ. This CDR3 reads CASSQVTGGGTGELFF. DNA of the CDR3: TGTGCCAGCAGCCAAGTTACAGGGGGTGGGACCGGGGAGCTGTTTTTT.

The chain uses TRBV6-1 and TRBJ1-1; possible D gene TRBD1, 6 bases. Germline V CDR1 and CDR2: MNHNS, SASEGT. Between the trimmed V and J ends, which lost 3 bases and 0 bases, there was a span of 14 bases. The CDR3 totals 16 residues. This CDR3 reads CASSDGGLNMNTEAFF. DNA of the CDR3: TGTGCCAGCAGTGATGGGGGCTTAAACATGAACACTGAAGCTTTCTTT.

The J gene is TRBJ2-5, the V gene TRBV13, with 11 bases that match TRBD2. The length of the CDR3 is 17 residues. Germline lookup yields CDR1 PRHDT and CDR2 FYEKMQ (reference sequence). The junction had 16 bases not matched to a gene; V was cut back by 8 bases and J by 5 bases. As DNA, the CDR3 is TGTGCCAGCTCCCCCCGAGGGCTAGCGGGAGGAGCGGAGACCCAGTACTTC. This encodes CASSPRGLAGGAETQYF. Complete variable domain (other parts from reference TRBV13 and TRBJ2-5): AAGVIQSPRHLIKEKRETATLKCYPIPRHDTVYWYQQGPGQDPQFLISFYEKMQSDKGSIPDRFSAQQFSDYHSELNMSSLELGDSALYFCASSPRGLAGGAETQYFGPGTRLLVL.

The chain employs TRBV6-5 and TRBJ2-7, with TRBD1 identical over 7 bases. Germline V gene lookup returns CDR1 MNHEY and CDR2 SVGAGI. The CDR3 extends over 12 amino acids. J was trimmed by 3 bases and V by 6 bases; bases with no gene match: 2. Here the CDR3 reads CASRDRSYEQYF. In DNA form, the CDR3 reads TGTGCCAGCAGGGACAGGAGCTACGAGCAGTACTTC.

The V call is TRBV4-1, the J call TRBJ2-2, with 7 bases that match TRBD1. Per germline, CDR1 MGHRA and CDR2 YSYEKL. The CDR3 is made up of 15 amino acids. V gave up 4 bases and J gave up 3 bases; unmatched junction bases: 5. CDR3 protein: CASSPRQGDTGELFF. The CDR3 DNA is TGCGCCAGCAGCCCACGACAGGGCGACACCGGGGAGCTGTTTTTT.

The V and J genes are TRBV4-2 and TRBJ2-7, with TRBD2 as a possible D gene (6 bases). Germline V CDR1 and CDR2: LGHNA, YNFKEQ. V lost 4 bases, J lost 3 bases, and 16 bases lay in between. CDR3 length: 15 residues. The CDR3 region has the DNA TGTGCCAGCAGCCCTCACCCGGCGGGGAACTACGAGCAGTACTTC. This encodes CASSPHPAGNYEQYF.

The V and J genes are TRBV7-9 and TRBJ2-2; D unclear. V dropped 8 bases and J dropped 4 bases, with 14 bases sitting between them. CDR1 and CDR2 (germline): SEHNR, FQNEAQ (reference sequence). CDR3 length: 14 amino acids. Here the CDR3 reads CASLIGFGTGELFF. The CDR3 coding sequence is TGTGCCAGCTTAATAGGTTTTGGCACCGGGGAGCTGTTTTTT.

V gene TRBV5-1 combines with J gene TRBJ1-1, with 7 bases that match TRBD1. V was clipped by 0 bases and J by 2 bases; unmatched bases: 4. CDR3 size: 15 residues. CDR1 is SGHRS, CDR2 YFSETQ, per germline. The chain's CDR3 is CASSLEQGTNTEAFF. CDR3 in DNA: TGCGCCAGCAGCTTGGAACAGGGGACAAACACTGAAGCTTTCTTT.

The V gene is TRBV9, the J gene TRBJ2-5, with D perhaps matching TRBD1 (6 bases). Trimming removed 4 bases at V and 4 bases at J, with 14 bases between. The CDR3 is 14 amino acids. From germline, CDR1 is SGDLS and CDR2 YYNGEE. The DNA for the CDR3 is TGTGCCAGCAGCCTTACAGGGACAAGAGAGACCCAGTACTTC. This gives the protein CASSLTGTRETQYF.

J is TRBJ2-7 and V is TRBV5-4, with D possibly matching TRBD1 (5 bases). Per germline, CDR1 SGHNT and CDR2 YYREEE (reference sequence). The V and J ends lost 3 bases and 2 bases respectively, with 12 bases between them. The CDR3 has 14 amino acids. CDR3 sequence (DNA): TGTGCCAGCAGCTGGCATGACAGACCCTACGAGCAGTACTTC. Translating it yields CASSWHDRPYEQYF.

The CDR3 DNA is TGTGCCAGCAGTTACTCGTCTCCCTTCAAACGACACGAGCAGTACTTC. Its protein product is CASSYSSPFKRHEQYF. The gene calls are TRBV6-5 and TRBJ2-7, with D uncertain. CDR1 and CDR2 (germline): MNHEY, SVGAGI. There are 16 residues in the CDR3. V lost 0 bases, J lost 5 bases, and 17 bases lay in between.

The chain joins TRBV5-1 to TRBJ2-5; TRBD1 matches 8 bases. V gave up 2 bases and J gave up 2 bases; unmatched junction bases: 2. This CDR3 is 14 amino acids long. CDR1 is SGHRS and CDR2 is YFSETQ in the germline V gene. The CDR3 protein is CASSFGQGQETQYF. Here the CDR3 DNA reads TGCGCCAGCAGCTTTGGACAGGGTCAAGAGACCCAGTACTTC.

The chain recombines TRBV4-1 with TRBJ1-2; TRBD1 is a possible D gene (6 bases). Germline V CDR1 and CDR2: MGHRA, YSYEKL. The CDR3 has 16 residues. Trimming stripped 1 base from V and 5 bases from J, with 17 bases between. CDR3 DNA sequence: TGCGCCAGCAGCCAAGTGAGGGGTGAAGGGGGATATGGCTACACCTTC. Its translation: CASSQVRGEGGYGYTF.

There are a few counts of this clone. This sample includes further DNA sequences coding for the same CDR3. V and J are TRBV9 and TRBJ1-1; D is ambiguous. The germline gives CDR1 SGDLS, CDR2 YYNGEE. The V end lost 0 bases, the J end lost 3 bases, and 6 bases lay between the germline ends. The CDR3 consists of 13 residues. CDR3 sequence: CASSVEGYTEAFF. The CDR3 bases are TGTGCCAGCAGCGTAGAAGGTTACACTGAAGCTTTCTTT.

The DNA for the CDR3 is TGTGCCATCAGTGCCGGTAAAGAGACCCAGTACTTC. It yields the protein CAISAGKETQYF. The chain joins TRBV10-3 to TRBJ2-5; D is uncertain. Germline assignment: CDR1 ENHRY and CDR2 SYGVKD. V dropped 4 bases and J dropped 3 bases, with 6 bases sitting between them. The CDR3 extends over 12 amino acids.